A single sample is the source of the 7 T cell receptor beta chains below, sequenced in a study of cytomegalovirus exposure and HLA in healthy donors. It was with 60 Vbeta and 13 Jbeta primers that the PCR ran. Libraries were prepared by immunoSEQ multiplex PCR; TCRdb keeps only in-frame clonotypes and omits some of them. This table lists approximately 75,000 clones. The sample was PBMCs. These receptors originate from a boy younger than 18 in good health and CMV-seronegative.

The V call is TRBV29-1, the J call TRBJ1-2; D unresolved. CDR1 SQVTM and CDR2 ANQGSEA come from the germline V gene. V gave up 0 bases and J gave up 5 bases, with 13 bases separating them. This CDR3 is 14 amino acids long. This CDR3 is CSVEDGTDLYGYTF. CDR3 nucleotides: TGCAGCGTTGAAGATGGAACAGATTTGTATGGCTACACCTTC.

In DNA, the CDR3 is TGTGCCAGCAGCCAAGAGTACGGGAGGGCCTACGAGCAGTACTTC. Its translation is CASSQEYGRAYEQYF. The gene calls are TRBV4-2 and TRBJ2-7, with 8 bases fitting TRBD2. The CDR3 is 15 amino acids. Germline V gene data show CDR1 as LGHNA and CDR2 as YNFKEQ. V was clipped by 0 bases and J by 2 bases; unmatched bases: 3.

CDR3 DNA sequence: TGTGCCAGCAGTGAATTCGGAGGGGGCAATCAGCCCCAGCATTTT. Translated, it gives CASSEFGGGNQPQHF. The chain uses TRBV6-1 and TRBJ1-5, with D maybe TRBD1 (5 bases). Looked up from germline, CDR1 is MNHNS and CDR2 is SASEGT. The CDR3 covers 15 residues. V lost 2 bases and J lost 2, with 10 bases in between.

The chain has TRBV4-1 and TRBJ1-1; tentatively, D is TRBD1 (5 bases). The CDR3 runs 13 residues. V was trimmed by 6 bases and J by 4 bases, leaving 12 bases between them. Germline V gene lookup returns CDR1 MGHRA and CDR2 YSYEKL. CDR3 loop: CASSSRASTEAFF. CDR3 nucleotide sequence: TGCGCCAGCAGTTCCAGGGCCAGCACTGAAGCTTTCTTT.

V and J are TRBV5-1 and TRBJ1-1; D is undetermined. Deletions cut 2 bases from V and 4 bases from J, with 3 bases between. The CDR3 totals 11 residues. Germline-derived CDR1 and CDR2 are SGHRS and YFSETQ. This CDR3 is CASSFGTEAFF. The DNA for the CDR3 is TGCGCCAGCAGCTTCGGCACTGAAGCTTTCTTT.

Note on this clone: The germline gene is not matched at one end of the junction; a read error may be the cause. The chain joins TRBV30 to TRBJ1-1; TRBD1 is a possible D gene (5 bases). In germline, CDR1 is GTSNPN, CDR2 SVGIG (reference sequence). The CDR3 is made up of 15 amino acids. The CDR3 protein is CAGSSGRGANTEAFF. CDR3 nucleotide sequence: TGTGCCGGGAGTTCGGGGAGGGGAGCGAACACTGAAGCTTTCTTT.

J is TRBJ2-1 and V is TRBV5-1; 9 bases are a match to TRBD2. V lost 0 bases, J lost 8 bases, and 6 bases stayed unmatched. This CDR3 is built from 15 residues. The V gene's germline CDR1 is SGHRS and CDR2 YFSETQ. CDR3 sequence: CASSLGLAGRDEQFF. In DNA, the CDR3 is TGCGCCAGCAGCTTGGGCCTAGCGGGGAGGGATGAGCAGTTCTTC.